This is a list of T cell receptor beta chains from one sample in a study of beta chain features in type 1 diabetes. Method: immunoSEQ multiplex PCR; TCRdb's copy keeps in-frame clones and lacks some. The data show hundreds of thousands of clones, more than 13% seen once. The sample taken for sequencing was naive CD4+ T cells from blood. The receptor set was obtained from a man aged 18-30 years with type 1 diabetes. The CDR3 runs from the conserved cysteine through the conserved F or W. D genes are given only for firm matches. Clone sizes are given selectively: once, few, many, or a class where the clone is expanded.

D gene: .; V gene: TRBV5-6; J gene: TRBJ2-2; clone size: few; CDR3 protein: CASSPYVAGELFF; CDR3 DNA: TGTGCCAGCAGCCCCTACGTCGCCGGGGAGCTGTTTTTT
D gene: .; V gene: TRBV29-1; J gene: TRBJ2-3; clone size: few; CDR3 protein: CSVVRDTQYF; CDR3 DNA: TGCAGCGTTGTCAGAGATACGCAGTATTTT
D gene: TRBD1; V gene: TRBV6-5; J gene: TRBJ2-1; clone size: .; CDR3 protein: CASSLDRGVSNEQFF; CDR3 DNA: TGTGCCAGCAGTCTAGACAGGGGGGTATCGAATGAGCAGTTCTTC
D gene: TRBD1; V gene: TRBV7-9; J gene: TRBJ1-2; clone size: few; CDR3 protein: CASSLTPSTGQRGYTF; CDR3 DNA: TGTGCCAGCAGCCTGACACCGAGCACGGGACAGAGGGGCTACACCTTC
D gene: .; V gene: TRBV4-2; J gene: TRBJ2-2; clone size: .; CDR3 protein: CASSQDPNTGELFF; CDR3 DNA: TGTGCCAGCAGCCAGGACCCAAACACCGGGGAGCTGTTTTTT
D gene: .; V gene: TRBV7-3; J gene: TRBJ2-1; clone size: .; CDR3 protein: CASSPGQGSYNEQFF; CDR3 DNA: TGTGCCAGCAGTCCGGGGCAGGGCTCCTACAATGAGCAGTTCTTC
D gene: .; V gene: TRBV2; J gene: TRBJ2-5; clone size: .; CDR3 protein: CASSKGGSEETQYF; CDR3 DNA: TGTGCCAGCAGTAAGGGGGGCTCGGAAGAGACCCAGTACTTC
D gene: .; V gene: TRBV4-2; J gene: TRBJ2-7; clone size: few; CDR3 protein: CASSQVSDGYEQYF; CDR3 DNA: TGTGCCAGCAGCCAAGTTTCGGACGGGTACGAGCAGTACTTC
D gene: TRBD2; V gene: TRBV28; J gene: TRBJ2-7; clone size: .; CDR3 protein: CASSPYPGGDYSYEQYF; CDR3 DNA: TGTGCCAGCAGTCCCTACCCTGGGGGGGACTACTCCTACGAGCAGTACTTC
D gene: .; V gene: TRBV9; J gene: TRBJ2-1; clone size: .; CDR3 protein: CASSVAIGYNEQFF; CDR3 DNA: TGTGCCAGCAGCGTAGCAATAGGGTACAATGAGCAGTTCTTC
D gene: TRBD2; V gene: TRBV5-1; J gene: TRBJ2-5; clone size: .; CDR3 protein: CASSFGGYSQETQYF; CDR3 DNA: TGCGCCAGCAGCTTCGGGGGGTACTCGCAAGAGACCCAGTACTTC
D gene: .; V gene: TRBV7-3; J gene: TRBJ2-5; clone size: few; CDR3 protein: CASSLTSFETQYF; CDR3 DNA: TGTGCCAGCAGCTTAACGTCATTTGAGACCCAGTACTTC
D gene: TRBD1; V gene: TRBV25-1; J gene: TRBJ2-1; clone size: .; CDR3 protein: CASSETGGPYNEQFF; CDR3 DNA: TGTGCCAGCAGTGAAACAGGGGGTCCCTACAATGAGCAGTTCTTC
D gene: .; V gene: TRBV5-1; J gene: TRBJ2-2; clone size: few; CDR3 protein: CASSLVGGSAGELFF; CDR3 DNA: TGCGCCAGCAGCTTGGTTGGCGGGTCGGCCGGGGAGCTGTTTTTT
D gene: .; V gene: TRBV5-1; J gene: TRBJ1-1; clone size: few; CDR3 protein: CASSPRQALNTEAFF; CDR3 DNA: TGCGCCAGCAGCCCCCGACAGGCGCTGAACACTGAAGCTTTCTTT
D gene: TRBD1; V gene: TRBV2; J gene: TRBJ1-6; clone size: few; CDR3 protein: CASEGRGREPLHF; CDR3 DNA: TGTGCCAGCGAGGGCAGGGGGCGCGAACCCCTCCACTTT